The entry below gives a single TCR beta chain sequence along with its context. Its antigen is still unknown. This sample stems from a study of T cell responses to AZD1222 COVID-19 vaccine. Study-level points and caveats: Clonal diversity may have been underestimated, and the donors were mostly white British, with more females than males. Targets within unmutated variant regions were reportedly found for nearly half of spike-specific TCRs.

Clones were sequenced by immunoSEQ multiplex PCR, and TCRdb holds only the in-frame ones, with some missing. The table has some 190,000 clones, approximately 92% seen once. The germline V gene encodes CDR1 SGHRS and CDR2 YFSETQ. V was shortened by 4 bases and J by 4 bases, with 12 bases between the two germline ends. CDR3 size: 14 residues. Sequences were derived from peripheral blood, sampled on day 0 of AZD1222 vaccination. The chain couples TRBV5-1 to TRBJ1-3, with TRBD1 as a possible D gene (6 bases). This clonotype was obtained from an adult in good health. For the CDR3, the DNA is TGCGCCAGCAGCCCCTCGGGGGCCGGAAACACCATATATTTT. Amino acid sequence: CASSPSGAGNTIYF.